A single sample gave rise to the 17 T cell receptor beta chains below, sequenced in a study of blood T cell repertoires in COVID-19. Assay: immunoSEQ multiplex PCR; the TCRdb copy retains only in-frame clones and omits some. Of over 150,000 clones listed, approximately 91% are singletons. Sequencing input: peripheral blood. Source of these receptors: a man aged 18 to 30 with acute or convalescent COVID-19.

This chain links TRBV7-2 with TRBJ1-2, with 8 bases identical to TRBD1. Germline loops: CDR1 SGHTA, CDR2 FQGNSA. The CDR3 length is 16 residues. V trimming: 2 bases; J trimming: 3 bases; junction bases outside the gene matches: 8. For the CDR3, the DNA is TGTGCCAGCAGCTTAAGTCAGACAGGGGATCACTATGGCTACACCTTC. Translated, it gives CASSLSQTGDHYGYTF. The whole variable domain, filled in from reference TRBV7-2 and TRBJ1-2, reads GAGVSQSPSNKVTEKGKDVELRCDPISGHTALYWYRQSLGQGLEFLIYFQGNSAPDKSGLPSDRFSAERTGGSVSTLTIQRTQQEDSAVYLCASSLSQTGDHYGYTFGSGTRLTVV.

This chain uses TRBV19 with TRBJ1-6; TRBD1 agrees at 9 bases. CDR3 length: 16 residues. V lost 4 bases to trimming and J lost 7 bases; unmatched junction nucleotides: 8. The V gene's germline CDR1 is LNHDA and CDR2 SQIVND (reference sequence). The CDR3 here is CASSTPLGQGNSPLHF. For the CDR3, the DNA is TGTGCCAGTAGTACCCCCCTGGGACAGGGAAATTCACCCCTCCACTTT.

The V and J genes are TRBV24-1 and TRBJ2-1; 8 bases are a match to TRBD2. This CDR3 spans 13 amino acids. J was trimmed by 7 bases and V by 5 bases; bases with no gene match: 3. Germline CDR1 KGHDR, CDR2 SFDVKD. DNA for the CDR3: TGTGCCACCAGTGCCGGGGGGGTGAATGAGCAGTTCTTC. It encodes CATSAGGVNEQFF.

The J gene is TRBJ2-7, the V gene TRBV24-1; 10 nucleotides agree with TRBD1. V lost 4 bases and J lost 5; bases outside the gene matches: 4. This CDR3 has 14 residues. From germline, CDR1 is KGHDR and CDR2 SFDVKD. The CDR3 region has the DNA TGTGCCACCAGTGACGCGACAGGGGGCAACGAGCAGTACTTC. Translated: CATSDATGGNEQYF.

CDR3: CSVEAGLGGYTF. The CDR3 DNA follows: TGCAGCGTGGAGGCGGGGTTGGGTGGCTACACCTTC. The genes are TRBV29-1 and TRBJ1-2; D is ambiguous. Per germline, CDR1 SQVTM and CDR2 ANQGSEA. The V gene lost 6 bases and the J gene lost 7 bases, with 15 bases spanning the gap. The CDR3 spans 12 residues.

This chain links TRBV18 with TRBJ1-1; D uncertain. Trimming took 0 bases from V and 4 from J, leaving 12 bases between them. The germline gives CDR1 KGHSH, CDR2 LQKENI. The CDR3 contains 15 residues. The CDR3 DNA reads as TGTGCCAGCTCACCACCGCCGGCGGTAGGCACTGAAGCTTTCTTT. Translated: CASSPPPAVGTEAFF.

This clone was counted between two and nine times. This sequence joins TRBV5-6 and TRBJ2-7; 8 nucleotides align to TRBD1. V trimming: 6 bases; J trimming: 6 bases; junction bases outside the gene matches: 8. Germline-derived CDR1 and CDR2 are SGHDT and YYEEEE. The length of the CDR3 is 13 residues. Here the CDR3 reads CASTTQGGGEQYF. For the CDR3, the DNA is TGTGCCAGCACCACACAGGGGGGAGGCGAGCAGTACTTC.

This clone turned up a few times. Other DNA sequences within the sample encode an identical CDR3. The rearrangement joins TRBV12-3 or TRBV12-4 to TRBJ2-5; D is perhaps TRBD2 (5 bases). V shed 3 bases and J shed 5 bases, with 7 bases lying between them. This CDR3 comprises 12 residues. CDR3 bases: TGTGCCAGCAGTTTTAGAGGGGAGACCCAGTACTTC. Protein product: CASSFRGETQYF.

The CDR3 loop reads CASSDGQGGDTQYF. CDR3 bases: TGCGCCAGCAGTGACGGACAGGGGGGGGATACGCAGTATTTT. The V call is TRBV10-2, the J call TRBJ2-3, with 10 positions matching TRBD1. Germline V CDR1 and CDR2: WSHSY, SAAADI. The length of the CDR3 is 14 residues. Trimming at V came to 3 bases and at J to 6 bases, leaving 3 bases not matched to a gene.

This chain uses TRBV6-1 with TRBJ1-2; D is unclear. From germline, CDR1 is MNHNS and CDR2 SASEGT. The V gene lost 2 bases and the J gene lost 1 base, with 8 bases spanning the gap. This CDR3 spans 14 amino acids. CDR3 residues: CASSETTGNYGYTF. The CDR3 coding sequence is TGTGCCAGCAGTGAAACGACGGGTAACTATGGCTACACCTTC.

The J gene is TRBJ2-3, the V gene TRBV30; TRBD2 matches 10 bases. CDR1 and CDR2 (germline): GTSNPN, SVGIG (reference sequence). The V gene end was trimmed by 5 bases and the J gene end by 3 bases; junction bases not matched to a gene: 8. The CDR3 sequence is 15 residues long. CDR3 amino acids: CAWSGASGRTDTQYF. The CDR3 nucleotides read TGTGCCTGGTCGGGCGCTAGCGGGAGAACAGATACGCAGTATTTT.

This chain joins TRBV4-1 and TRBJ1-5; D gene ambiguous. The V gene lost 0 bases and the J gene lost 5 bases, with 11 bases spanning the gap. Germline V gene lookup returns CDR1 MGHRA and CDR2 YSYEKL. The CDR3 has 15 residues. The CDR3 DNA reads as TGCGCCAGCAGCCAAGACAGGAACTGGGATCAGCCCCAGCATTTT. The encoded protein is CASSQDRNWDQPQHF.

The chain is built from TRBV9 and TRBJ1-1; maybe TRBD1 (6 bases). Germline-derived CDR1 and CDR2 are SGDLS and YYNGEE. This CDR3 contains 16 residues. The V end lost 0 bases, the J end lost 1 base, and 13 bases lay between the germline ends. CDR3 DNA: TGTGCCAGCAGCGTAGCTTGGGGGGGCCCGAACACTGAAGCTTTCTTT. Translated: CASSVAWGGPNTEAFF.

A word on this clone: The sample contains more than one DNA sequence encoding this CDR3. The chain combines TRBV5-1 with TRBJ2-1; D ambiguous. Germline CDR1 reads SGHRS; CDR2 reads YFSETQ. There are 13 residues in the CDR3. The V gene lost 0 bases and the J gene lost 3 bases, with 4 bases spanning the gap. CDR3 DNA sequence: TGCGCCAGCAGCTTGGGTAGCTACAATGAGCAGTTCTTC. This encodes CASSLGSYNEQFF.

The chain carries TRBV6-2 or TRBV6-3 and TRBJ1-1; TRBD1 matches at 8 bases. The CDR3 extends over 18 amino acids. The germline V gene has CDR1 MNHEY and CDR2 SVGEGT. With V trimmed by 0 bases and J by 4 bases, 13 bases remained unmatched. The CDR3 DNA sequence: TGTGCCAGCAGTTACTCGATACGCGGGACAGGACTTCGCACTGAAGCTTTCTTT. Protein: CASSYSIRGTGLRTEAFF.

V usage is TRBV20-1 and J usage is TRBJ2-2, with 7 bases aligning to TRBD1. This CDR3 has 16 amino acids. The ends lost 3 bases at V and 2 bases at J; junction bases unmatched: 9. Germline V lookup: CDR1 DFQATT, CDR2 SNEGSKA (reference sequence). The chain's CDR3 is CSASTRDRGNTGELFF. The CDR3 DNA sequence: TGCAGTGCTAGTACTCGGGACAGAGGAAACACCGGGGAGCTGTTTTTT.

This CDR3 reads CASSQDSGRGPGNTIYF. The CDR3 DNA reads as TGTGCCAGCAGCCAAGATTCCGGGAGGGGGCCTGGAAACACCATATATTTT. The chain employs TRBV4-2 and TRBJ1-3, with 7 bases fitting TRBD1. Trimming cost V 0 bases and J 2 bases; bases outside gene matches: 7. The CDR3 contains 17 residues. CDR1 is LGHNA, CDR2 YNFKEQ, per germline.